A selection of T cell receptor beta chains follows, all from one sample in a study of CD8+ T cells in alopecia areata. Assay: immunoSEQ multiplex PCR; the TCRdb copy retains only in-frame clones and omits some. Here the sample spans some 170,000 clones, about 48% being singletons. Specimen: CD8+ T cells sorted from blood, collected at week 24, from a patient treated with tofacitinib. The source is a human donor with alopecia areata. The CDR3 runs from the conserved cysteine through the conserved F or W. Fields, in order: clone size, D gene, J gene, V gene, CDR3 DNA, CDR3 protein. A D gene is named only where the DNA matches it firmly. The listing skips clone size in some rows; elsewhere it reads once, few, many or a size class.

.,.,TRBJ2-1,TRBV6-1,TGTGCCAGCAGTAAGGGATTAACCTCCTACAATGAGCAGTTCTTC,CASSKGLTSYNEQFF
.,.,TRBJ1-1,TRBV29-1,TGCAGCGTTCGTGACTTGAACACTGAAGCTTTCTTT,CSVRDLNTEAFF
few,.,TRBJ2-7,TRBV13,TGTGCCAGCAGCTCGCGAAATGTTCCTAGCTCCTACGAGCAGTACTTC,CASSSRNVPSSYEQYF
.,TRBD1,TRBJ1-1,TRBV13,TGTGCCAGCCGGTCCTGGGCAGGGGGCGCGGGTGAAGCTTTCTTT,CASRSWAGGAGEAFF
.,.,TRBJ2-3,TRBV2,TGTGCCAGCAGTGACCCCGGGGCGGGTACGCAGTATTTT,CASSDPGAGTQYF
.,TRBD1,TRBJ1-1,TRBV19,TGTGCCAGTTCCCGGTCCCTAACCGGGACAGGGAGAAGGGGTGAAGCTTTCTTT,CASSRSLTGTGRRGEAFF
.,.,TRBJ2-1,TRBV2,TGTGCCAGCAGTGAGGGGTACAATGAGCAGTTCTTC,CASSEGYNEQFF
.,.,TRBJ2-1,TRBV4-3,TGCGCCAGCAGCCAATATCCCATATCCCAGAGCTCCTACAATGAGCAGTTCTTC,CASSQYPISQSSYNEQFF
.,.,TRBJ2-7,TRBV27,TGTGCCAGCAGTTTACGCTCTGGGGGACTCGACAGGCACTCCTACGAGCAGTACTTC,CASSLRSGGLDRHSYEQYF
.,TRBD1,TRBJ2-7,TRBV27,TGTGCCAGCAGTCTCGACAGGGGTCACGAGCAGTACTTC,CASSLDRGHEQYF
few,.,TRBJ1-4,TRBV11-2,TGTGCCAGCAGCCTACGCCGGGACGCCCCTGAAAAACTGTTTTTT,CASSLRRDAPEKLFF
once,TRBD2,TRBJ2-7,TRBV7-9,TGTGCCAGCAGCTCGGGACTAGCGGTCACCTACGAGCAGTACTTC,CASSSGLAVTYEQYF
.,.,TRBJ2-1,TRBV14,TGTGCCAGCAGCCAAGATCAGGGGAATGAGCAGTTCTTC,CASSQDQGNEQFF
few,TRBD1,TRBJ2-4,TRBV19,TGTGCCAGTAGTTGGGGACAGGGAATCGGGGACATTCAGTACTTC,CASSWGQGIGDIQYF
few,TRBD1,TRBJ2-1,TRBV7-2,TGTGCCAGCAGTCCCGGGACAGGCGTCTACAATGAGCAGTTCTTC,CASSPGTGVYNEQFF
.,.,TRBJ1-2,TRBV27,TGTGCCAGCAGTTTATCAGGGTACTATGGCTACACCTTC,CASSLSGYYGYTF
.,TRBD1,TRBJ1-1,TRBV2,TGTGCCAGCAGTGAAGGACAGGGGATGAACACTGAAGCTTTCTTT,CASSEGQGMNTEAFF
.,TRBD2,TRBJ2-3,TRBV2,TGTGCCAGCAGCGTAGCGGGGTTACCCACAGATACGCAGTATTTT,CASSVAGLPTDTQYF
few,TRBD1,TRBJ1-4,TRBV29-1,TGCAGCGTTGGACAGGGATTGTCACTTAATGAAAAACTGTTTTTT,CSVGQGLSLNEKLFF
.,.,TRBJ2-2,TRBV4-3,TGCGCCAGCAGCCAAAGTCATCGGGGAACCGGGGAGCTGTTTTTT,CASSQSHRGTGELFF
.,.,TRBJ2-3,TRBV7-9,TGTGCCAGCAGCTCCACCCGGGATACGCAGTATTTT,CASSSTRDTQYF
.,.,TRBJ1-2,TRBV30,TGTGCCTGGAGTGTGGACAGCGACTATGGCTACACCTTC,CAWSVDSDYGYTF
many,TRBD1,TRBJ2-7,TRBV7-9,TGTGCCAGCAGCACCGGGACAGGGGGTTCCTACGAGCAGTACTTC,CASSTGTGGSYEQYF
few,.,TRBJ1-5,TRBV28,TGTGCCAGCAGTTCGGCGCTCCAGCCCCAGCATTTT,CASSSALQPQHF
medium-sized,.,TRBJ2-2,TRBV7-3,TGTGCCAGCAGCTTAATTGGGACCGGGGAGCTGTTTTTT,CASSLIGTGELFF
few,.,TRBJ1-1,TRBV30,TGTGCCTGGAGCTTAACGAACACTGAAGCTTTCTTT,CAWSLTNTEAFF
.,.,TRBJ1-2,TRBV13,TGTGCCAGCAGCTCAAGGGCAGAGAGCTATGGCTACACCTTC,CASSSRAESYGYTF
.,.,TRBJ2-5,TRBV29-1,TGCAGCGTGGACCGACAGGAAGAGACCCAGTACTTC,CSVDRQEETQYF
.,TRBD2,TRBJ2-5,TRBV10-2,TGCGCCAGCAGGGATAGGACTAGCGGACAAGAGACCCAGTACTTC,CASRDRTSGQETQYF
.,.,TRBJ1-6,TRBV7-8,TGTGCCAGCAGCTTACGGGGGGAACCTGAATCGTTT,CASSLRGEPESF
few,.,TRBJ1-6,TRBV2,TGTGCCAGCAGTGAAGCCCAGGGACATAACCTCCACTTT,CASSEAQGHNLHF
once,.,TRBJ1-2,TRBV15,TGTGCCACCAGCTTATCGATGGGTGAGGAGAACTATGGCTACACCTTC,CATSLSMGEENYGYTF
few,.,TRBJ2-7,TRBV4-1,TGCGCCAGCAGCCAAGGAACCTCAAGCTACGAGCAGTACTTC,CASSQGTSSYEQYF
few,.,TRBJ2-1,TRBV19,TGTGCCTCTTACCGGGGCGATGAGCAGTTCTTC,CASYRGDEQFF
.,.,TRBJ1-6,TRBV30,TGTGCGACGGGATCGGGTAATTCACCCCTCCACTTT,CATGSGNSPLHF
.,.,TRBJ2-5,TRBV7-6,TGTGCCAGCAGCTTAGAAGTTGGAGAGACCCAGTACTTC,CASSLEVGETQYF
few,.,TRBJ2-7,TRBV14,TGTGCCAGCAGCCCCCGAACCACAGGGCCCGTGGAGCAGTACTTC,CASSPRTTGPVEQYF
.,.,TRBJ2-5,TRBV6-5,TGTGCCAGCTACTCCCAGGGCAGGCAAGAGACCCAGTACTTC,CASYSQGRQETQYF
.,.,TRBJ2-7,TRBV25-1,TGTGCCAGCAGTGAATTTGGGGACGGGGAGCAGTACTTC,CASSEFGDGEQYF
few,.,TRBJ2-1,TRBV29-1,TGCAGCGCTTCCGGGAAAAATGAGCAGTTCTTC,CSASGKNEQFF
.,TRBD1,TRBJ1-5,TRBV4-3,TGCGCCAGCAGCTCGGACAGGGGGTTAGATCAGCCCCAGCATTTT,CASSSDRGLDQPQHF
few,.,TRBJ2-1,TRBV2,TGTGCCAGCAGTGATAACTTAAGCAGGGAGCAGTTCTTC,CASSDNLSREQFF
few,TRBD2,TRBJ2-4,TRBV29-1,TGCAGCGTTGTACCACGCGGGAGGGTGCCGGACATTCAGTACTTC,CSVVPRGRVPDIQYF
few,.,TRBJ1-2,TRBV2,TGTGCCACCGAGGACACCCCTAACTATGGCTACACCTTC,CATEDTPNYGYTF
few,.,TRBJ2-7,TRBV7-9,TGTGCCAGCAGCTTAATGGGTACGGAGCAGTACTTC,CASSLMGTEQYF
once,.,TRBJ2-1,TRBV2,TGTGCCAGCAGTGTAACGGGGGAGAGGAATGAGCAGTTCTTC,CASSVTGERNEQFF
.,.,TRBJ2-5,TRBV30,TGTGCCTGGAGACAGGGTTCTGGTGAGCAGTACTTC,CAWRQGSGEQYF
few,TRBD2,TRBJ2-1,TRBV29-1,TGCAGCGTTGTCGCCCCTAGCGGGGGGCGGGATGAGCAGTTCTTC,CSVVAPSGGRDEQFF
few,.,TRBJ1-6,TRBV13,TGTGCCAGCAGCTTAGCACAGGGCGGGTCACCCCTCCACTTT,CASSLAQGGSPLHF
.,TRBD1,TRBJ1-5,TRBV12-5,TGTGCTAGTGGTTTGGTTCAGGGGGCAGCTCAGCCCCAGCATTTT,CASGLVQGAAQPQHF
.,.,TRBJ2-7,TRBV11-2,TGTGCCAGCAGCTTAGGGTCAGGTTCCTACGAGCAGTACTTC,CASSLGSGSYEQYF